The 23 T cell receptor beta chains presented below share a single source sample, sequenced in a study of T cell responses to AZD1222 COVID-19 vaccine. Data came from immunoSEQ multiplex PCR; TCRdb stores just in-frame clones and leaves some out. Of 85,000 to 130,000 clones listed, 89% were seen once; the top ten hold around 20%. The material was peripheral blood, obtained on day 0 of AZD1222 vaccination. Receptor source: an adult in good health.

The V call is TRBV19, the J call TRBJ2-6, with a tentative D call TRBD2 (5 bases). Germline V gene data show CDR1 as LNHDA and CDR2 as SQIVND (reference sequence). V lost 1 base and J lost 0, with 13 bases in between. The length of the CDR3 is 18 residues. The CDR3 sequence: CASSIAPDGISGANVLTF. The CDR3 nucleotides read TGTGCCAGTAGTATAGCTCCCGACGGGATCTCTGGGGCCAACGTCCTGACTTTC.

V and J are TRBV6-6 and TRBJ1-4; TRBD1 might be the D (6 bases). V lost 6 bases and J lost 7, with 15 bases in between. Germline values: CDR1 MNHNY, CDR2 SVGAGI (reference sequence). This CDR3 comprises 14 residues. As DNA, the CDR3 is TGTGCCAGCAGGGACAAGGGGGACCGTGAAAAACTGTTTTTT. Translated: CASRDKGDREKLFF.

The rearrangement joins TRBV5-1 to TRBJ1-2; tentatively, D is TRBD1 (5 bases). The CDR3 is 16 amino acids. Trimming cost V 4 bases and J 0 bases, with 16 bases left between them. Germline assignment: CDR1 SGHRS and CDR2 YFSETQ. CDR3 DNA: TGCGCCAGCAGCCTCACTGGGACCTTAGCTAACTATGGCTACACCTTC. Translation: CASSLTGTLANYGYTF. The full variable domain, rest sourced from reference TRBV5-1 and TRBJ1-2, is KAGVTQTPRYLIKTRGQQVTLSCSPISGHRSVSWYQQTPGQGLQFLFEYFSETQRNKGNFPGRFSGRQFSNSRSEMNVSTLELGDSALYLCASSLTGTLANYGYTFGSGTRLTVV.

V gene TRBV5-6 combines with J gene TRBJ2-7; D tentatively reads TRBD1 or TRBD2 (5 bases each). The CDR3 runs 15 residues. Trimming pared 2 bases from V and 0 bases from J, leaving 12 bases between. Germline lookup yields CDR1 SGHDT and CDR2 YYEEEE. In nucleotides, the CDR3 is TGTGCCAGCAGCTTCGGGGCTACTAGCTCCTACGAGCAGTACTTC. Protein product: CASSFGATSSYEQYF.

Details on this clone: In the same sample, other DNA sequences code for this CDR3. The CDR3 bases are TGTGCCAGCTCACCACCCGCAGGAAACACCATATATTTT. Residues: CASSPPAGNTIYF. This chain joins TRBV18 and TRBJ1-3; D not certain. V lost 0 bases and J 4 bases, leaving 4 bases between the germline ends. This CDR3 is built from 13 residues. The V gene's germline CDR1 is KGHSH and CDR2 LQKENI. Drawing the rest from reference TRBV18 and TRBJ1-3, the complete variable domain is NAGVMQNPRHLVRRRGQEARLRCSPMKGHSHVYWYRQLPEEGLKFMVYLQKENIIDESGMPKERFSAEFPKEGPSILRIQQVVRGDSAAYFCASSPPAGNTIYFGEGSWLTVV.

V is TRBV19 and J is TRBJ2-5, with 10 bases aligning to TRBD1. Germline V gene lookup returns CDR1 LNHDA and CDR2 SQIVND (reference sequence). Trimming cost V 5 bases and J 7 bases; bases outside gene matches: 13. This CDR3 comprises 16 residues. This CDR3 reads CASSAPPGQGQGTQYF. CDR3 DNA sequence: TGTGCCAGTAGTGCACCCCCGGGACAGGGGCAGGGGACCCAGTACTTC.

This chain joins TRBV6-5 and TRBJ1-1; 7 positions match TRBD1. Germline values: CDR1 MNHEY, CDR2 SVGAGI. V dropped 7 bases and J dropped 0; count of bases not matched to a gene: 5. This CDR3 has 14 amino acids. CDR3 coding DNA: TGTGCCAGCAAAGACAGGGTGGTGAACACTGAAGCTTTCTTT. It specifies CASKDRVVNTEAFF.

The chain links TRBV7-9 to TRBJ1-2, with D possibly matching TRBD1 (5 bases). Trimming left V 3 bases short and J 2 bases short, with 7 bases between. The CDR3 is 13 residues long. Germline V gene sequence: CDR1 SEHNR, CDR2 FQNEAQ (reference sequence). CDR3 in amino acids: CASSLGVNYGYTF. The CDR3, as DNA: TGTGCCAGCAGCTTGGGGGTGAACTATGGCTACACCTTC.

This clone came up a few times. V gene TRBV29-1 combines with J gene TRBJ1-1, with D unresolved. The CDR3 has 11 amino acids. Germline V gene data show CDR1 as SQVTM and CDR2 as ANQGSEA. V lost 5 bases and J lost 0, with 4 bases in between. The CDR3 coding sequence is TGCAGCGTTTCGATGAACACTGAAGCTTTCTTT. Translating gives CSVSMNTEAFF. The variable domain in full, completed from reference TRBV29-1 and TRBJ1-1, reads SAVISQKPSRDICQRGTSLTIQCQVDSQVTMMFWYRQQPGQSLTLIATANQGSEATYESGFVIDKFPISRPNLTFSTLTVSNMSPEDSSIYLCSVSMNTEAFFGQGTRLTVV.

The chain employs TRBV10-3 and TRBJ1-2; a possible D gene is TRBD1 (5 bases). This CDR3 spans 13 amino acids. V was shortened by 2 bases and J by 4 bases, with 8 bases between the two germline ends. The germline V gene encodes CDR1 ENHRY and CDR2 SYGVKD. The CDR3 spells CAISEATAYGYTF. Here the CDR3 DNA reads TGTGCCATCAGTGAGGCGACAGCCTATGGCTACACCTTC.

The chain employs TRBV29-1 and TRBJ2-2; TRBD2 is a possible D gene (6 bases). Germline CDR1 and CDR2: SQVTM and ANQGSEA. The CDR3 runs 16 residues. Trimming removed 7 bases from V and 4 bases from J, with 22 bases in between. CDR3 in DNA: TGCAGCGCCAAGCTCCCAGGGAGGTTTCTCACCGGGGAGCTGTTTTTT. Translation: CSAKLPGRFLTGELFF.

The chain has TRBV5-1 and TRBJ2-7; the D call may be TRBD1 or TRBD2 (6 bases each). This CDR3 is 15 amino acids long. Trimming removed 4 bases from V and 7 bases from J, with 21 bases in between. The germline V gene has CDR1 SGHRS and CDR2 YFSETQ. CDR3 loop: CASSRRDTPLEEQYF. In DNA form, the CDR3 reads TGCGCCAGCAGCAGGAGGGACACCCCCTTGGAGGAGCAGTACTTC.

The sample holds a few counts of this clone. The rearrangement joins TRBV19 to TRBJ1-1; 11 bases are shared with TRBD1. Germline V gene sequence: CDR1 LNHDA, CDR2 SQIVND (reference sequence). This CDR3 comprises 17 residues. V shed 5 bases, J shed 5 bases, and the junction held 13 bases outside the gene matches. The CDR3 DNA sequence: TGTGCCAGTAGTGAAGGACAGGGGGCTCGTGGGAGGACTGAAGCTTTCTTT. Translated: CASSEGQGARGRTEAFF.

The rearrangement links TRBV29-1 to TRBJ1-2; no clear D. CDR3 length: 11 amino acids. The germline CDR1 and CDR2 sequences are SQVTM and ANQGSEA. Trimming removed 3 bases from V and 5 bases from J, with 7 bases in between. CDR3 region: CSVERAYGYTF. CDR3 in DNA: TGCAGCGTTGAGAGGGCATATGGCTACACCTTC.

A remark on this clone: This likely comes from a read error, as the CDR3 has no conserved phenylalanine or tryptophan at its end. The CDR3 DNA follows: TGTGCCAGCAGTTTGGGTAGGGTTTCACCCCTCCACCTT. Its protein is CASSLGRVSPLHL. The chain recombines TRBV12-3 or TRBV12-4 with TRBJ1-6; D call uncertain. The CDR3 loop spans 13 amino acids. Trimming stripped 3 bases from V and 9 bases from J, with 9 bases between.

The rearrangement joins TRBV30 to TRBJ1-5; D is unresolved. Looked up from germline, CDR1 is GTSNPN and CDR2 is SVGIG (reference sequence). The V end lost 3 bases, the J end lost 7 bases, and 13 bases lay between the germline ends. CDR3 length: 13 amino acids. The DNA of the CDR3 is TGTGCCTGGAGCGAGACAAGATCACAGCCCCAGCATTTT. It is translated as CAWSETRSQPQHF.

The chain links TRBV13 to TRBJ2-4; D gene uncertain. The CDR3 covers 13 residues. With 0 bases removed from V and 0 bases from J, the gap between germline ends came to 0 bases. The germline V gene encodes CDR1 PRHDT and CDR2 FYEKMQ (reference sequence). The CDR3 protein is CASSLGAKNIQYF. CDR3 coding DNA: TGTGCCAGCAGCTTAGGAGCCAAAAACATTCAGTACTTC. Based on the CDR3 plus reference TRBV13 and TRBJ2-4, the full variable domain is AAGVIQSPRHLIKEKRETATLKCYPIPRHDTVYWYQQGPGQDPQFLISFYEKMQSDKGSIPDRFSAQQFSDYHSELNMSSLELGDSALYFCASSLGAKNIQYFGAGTRLSVL.

This chain connects TRBV9 to TRBJ1-6, with D unclear. Germline CDR1 is SGDLS and CDR2 is YYNGEE. The CDR3 covers 18 residues. The V and J ends lost 5 bases and 0 bases respectively, with 18 bases between them. CDR3 sequence reads: CASSTSTDFSSYNSPLHF. The CDR3 bases are TGTGCCAGCAGTACCTCCACGGACTTTAGCTCCTATAATTCACCCCTCCACTTT.

The CDR3 here is CASSFYGDNEQFF. CDR3 sequence (DNA): TGTGCCAGCAGCTTTTACGGGGACAATGAGCAGTTCTTC. The gene calls are TRBV11-3 and TRBJ2-1, with D perhaps matching TRBD2 (5 bases). Trimming stripped 3 bases from V and 5 bases from J, with 8 bases between. CDR1 is SGHNT, CDR2 YENEEA, per germline. The CDR3 length is 13 residues.

This chain joins TRBV6-5 and TRBJ2-7, with 9 positions matching TRBD1. CDR1 and CDR2 (germline): MNHEY, SVGAGI. The CDR3 totals 14 residues. V lost 6 bases, J lost 3 bases, and 6 bases stayed unmatched. In DNA form, the CDR3 reads TGTGCCAGCAGCGTGGACAGGGGTGACTACGAGCAGTACTTC. The encoded protein is CASSVDRGDYEQYF.

In the case of this clone: Other DNA sequences in this specimen translate into the identical CDR3. CDR3 DNA sequence: TGCGCCAGCAGCTTGGGTTACGAGCAGTACTTC. Protein product: CASSLGYEQYF. The chain combines TRBV5-1 with TRBJ2-7, with D uncertain. Germline-derived CDR1 and CDR2 are SGHRS and YFSETQ. The V end lost 0 bases, the J end lost 4 bases, and 2 bases lay between the germline ends. This CDR3 has 11 amino acids.

Concerning this clone: Germline is not matched at one junction end, which may reflect a read error. CDR3 in DNA: TGTGCTAGCAGCCCGGGACAGGGGGTCTACGAGCAGTACTTC. Translation gives CASSPGQGVYEQYF. The V call is TRBV7-7, the J call TRBJ2-7; 11 positions agree with TRBD1. Germline V gene lookup returns CDR1 SSHAT and CDR2 FNYEAQ (reference sequence). CDR3 length: 14 residues.

The chain is built from TRBV5-1 and TRBJ2-1; D may correspond to TRBD1 or TRBD2 (5 bases each). Looked up from germline, CDR1 is SGHRS and CDR2 is YFSETQ. Trimming pared 3 bases from V and 2 bases from J, leaving 12 bases between. The CDR3 loop spans 15 amino acids. The CDR3 region is CASSYRDPTYNEQFF. DNA for the CDR3: TGCGCCAGCAGCTACCGGGACCCTACCTACAATGAGCAGTTCTTC.